This TCR beta chain was found in a study of blood T cell repertoires in COVID-19. This table comes from immunoSEQ multiplex PCR, and its TCRdb copy is limited to in-frame clones, with some not included. Counted here are 130,000 or so clones, approximately 90% occurring once; the ten biggest clones make up around 4.5%. The V end lost 5 bases, the J end lost 10 bases, and 10 bases lay between the germline ends. The germline V gene encodes CDR1 SGHRS and CDR2 YFSETQ. This CDR3 spans 11 amino acids. This chain joins TRBV5-1 and TRBJ2-1, with D maybe TRBD1 (5 bases). This TCR derives from a man aged 55-75 years with COVID-19, enrolled during active disease. The sample consisted of peripheral blood. This chain's CDR3 is CASRGALEQFF. The DNA for the CDR3 is TGCGCCAGCAGAGGGGCTTTGGAGCAGTTCTTC.